Each of the 18 T cell receptor beta chains below was sequenced from the same sample in a study of cytomegalovirus exposure and HLA in healthy donors. 13 Jbeta primers and 60 Vbeta primers were used for the PCR. Only in-frame clones appear in the TCRdb table, and some are missing; sequencing was by immunoSEQ multiplex PCR. This sample has about 110,000 clones, with 70% to 85% found just once. The source material was PBMCs. The receptor source for this set is a woman aged 40-49 years in good health and CMV-seronegative.

The rearrangement uses TRBV2 and TRBJ1-4, with D perhaps matching TRBD1 (5 bases). The germline CDR1 and CDR2 sequences are SNHLY and FYNNEI. The CDR3 has 13 residues. V was clipped by 7 bases and J by 8 bases, with 14 bases between them. CDR3 amino acids: CASTTGRLEKLFF. CDR3 sequence (DNA): TGTGCCAGCACAACAGGACGCCTAGAAAAACTGTTTTTT.

This chain uses TRBV19 with TRBJ1-4, with D unclear. The germline V gene has CDR1 LNHDA and CDR2 SQIVND (reference sequence). The CDR3 is 16 residues long. Deletions cut 2 bases from V and 4 bases from J, with 14 bases between. The CDR3 here is CASSISTAVGNEKLFF. In DNA, the CDR3 is TGTGCCAGTAGTATAAGCACGGCGGTAGGTAATGAAAAACTGTTTTTT.

J is TRBJ1-6 and V is TRBV30, with D hard to call. Trimming took 4 bases from V and 7 from J, leaving 5 bases between them. Germline-derived CDR1 and CDR2 are GTSNPN and SVGIG (reference sequence). The CDR3 is made up of 11 amino acids. Here the CDR3 reads CAWTSNSPLHF. The DNA of the CDR3 is TGTGCCTGGACTTCCAATTCACCCCTCCACTTT.

The genes are TRBV5-1 and TRBJ2-5; maybe TRBD2 (5 bases). Trimming took 3 bases from V and 1 from J, leaving 10 bases between them. In germline, CDR1 is SGHRS, CDR2 YFSETQ. This CDR3 has 14 residues. Here the CDR3 reads CASSSPGFQETQYF. The CDR3 DNA is TGCGCCAGCAGCTCCCCGGGGTTCCAAGAGACCCAGTACTTC.

This clone was recorded a few times. The chain is built from TRBV10-3 and TRBJ2-3; TRBD2 aligns across 7 bases. Germline values: CDR1 ENHRY, CDR2 SYGVKD. V trimming: 0 bases; J trimming: 2 bases; junction bases outside the gene matches: 5. The CDR3 has 16 residues. The CDR3 DNA follows: TGTGCCATCAGTGAGTCGAAGCGGGGAGTCACAGATACGCAGTATTTT. The encoded protein is CAISESKRGVTDTQYF.

This chain links TRBV6-5 with TRBJ1-5; 7 bases map to TRBD1. The CDR3 consists of 16 residues. Trimming at V came to 4 bases and at J to 2 bases, leaving 8 bases not matched to a gene. Per germline, CDR1 MNHEY and CDR2 SVGAGI. The CDR3 coding sequence is TGTGCCAGCAGTTTAAGGGGGCGGGACCGCAATCAGCCCCAGCATTTT. Translating gives CASSLRGRDRNQPQHF.

The rearrangement links TRBV2 to TRBJ2-5, with 12 bases fitting TRBD2. The V gene end was trimmed by 8 bases and the J gene end by 5 bases; junction bases not matched to a gene: 12. Germline CDR1 and CDR2: SNHLY and FYNNEI. This CDR3 is built from 16 residues. The CDR3 is CASVRSTSGSGETQYF. The CDR3 DNA reads as TGTGCCAGCGTTCGCTCGACTAGCGGGAGTGGTGAGACCCAGTACTTC.

This clone was recorded once. CDR3 residues: CASSEGTVRTDTQYF. The CDR3, as DNA: TGCGCCAGCAGTGAGGGGACAGTTCGGACAGATACGCAGTATTTT. The rearrangement links TRBV10-1 to TRBJ2-3, with TRBD1 matching 7 bases. V gave up 2 bases and J gave up 3 bases; unmatched junction bases: 5. Germline CDR1 and CDR2: WNHNN and SYGVQD (reference sequence). This CDR3 has 15 residues.

This clone was picked up a small number of times. This chain joins TRBV6-5 and TRBJ1-2, with a tentative D call TRBD1 (5 bases). Deletions cut 6 bases from V and 7 bases from J, with 15 bases between. Germline loops: CDR1 MNHEY, CDR2 SVGAGI. The CDR3 has 13 residues. The CDR3 spells CASSSGHLGGYTF. The CDR3 region has the DNA TGTGCCAGCAGCTCCGGACACCTGGGTGGCTACACCTTC.

The V call is TRBV27, the J call TRBJ2-2; 8 bases align to TRBD2. Trimming cost V 4 bases and J 0 bases; bases outside gene matches: 16. This CDR3 contains 20 residues. Germline V gene sequence: CDR1 MNHEY, CDR2 SMNVEV (reference sequence). CDR3 sequence: CASSSSRGAWREANTGELFF. The CDR3 nucleotides are TGTGCCAGCAGTTCGTCCCGCGGGGCTTGGCGGGAGGCGAACACCGGGGAGCTGTTTTTT.

The V call is TRBV28, the J call TRBJ2-3, with 8 bases that match TRBD1. CDR1 is MDHEN, CDR2 SYDVKM, per germline. The trim removed 2 bases at V and 3 bases at J, leaving 16 bases unmatched. This CDR3 is 19 amino acids long. The CDR3 region has the DNA TGTGCCAGCAGTTTAACAACCTCCTCTGGACAGGGATTAACAGATACGCAGTATTTT. Translated, it gives CASSLTTSSGQGLTDTQYF.

The chain is built from TRBV29-1 and TRBJ2-3, with D tentatively TRBD1 (5 bases). Germline V gives CDR1 SQVTM, CDR2 ANQGSEA. The CDR3 sequence is 13 residues long. V was clipped by 3 bases and J by 4 bases, with 11 bases between them. The CDR3 nucleotides are TGCAGCGTTGACAGGGCCGGCGCAGATACGCAGTATTTT. It is translated as CSVDRAGADTQYF.

The chain employs TRBV5-1 and TRBJ2-3; 12 bases are a match to TRBD1. The germline V gene has CDR1 SGHRS and CDR2 YFSETQ. The CDR3 is 17 residues long. Germline trimming cut 0 bases from V and 2 bases from J; bases unmatched to any gene: 4. CDR3 in DNA: TGCGCCAGCAGCTTGGGGGGGACAGGGGGCCCCACAGATACGCAGTATTTT. Translation gives CASSLGGTGGPTDTQYF.

This chain links TRBV7-2 with TRBJ1-1; TRBD1 matches at 7 bases. The J segment lost 8 bases and the V segment lost 3 bases, leaving 9 bases of the junction unmatched. CDR1 is SGHTA and CDR2 is FQGNSA in the germline V gene. The CDR3 spans 14 residues. The CDR3 loop is CASSFTGAASEAFF. CDR3 DNA: TGTGCCAGCAGCTTCACAGGGGCCGCTTCGGAAGCTTTCTTT. The full variable domain, completed using reference TRBV7-2 and TRBJ1-1, is GAGVSQSPSNKVTEKGKDVELRCDPISGHTALYWYRQSLGQGLEFLIYFQGNSAPDKSGLPSDRFSAERTGGSVSTLTIQRTQQEDSAVYLCASSFTGAASEAFFGQGTRLTVV.

The chain recombines TRBV7-2 with TRBJ1-2, with 10 bases aligning to TRBD1. The V segment lost 5 bases and the J segment 2 bases; nucleotides outside the gene matches: 5. The germline V gene encodes CDR1 SGHTA and CDR2 FQGNSA. The CDR3 contains 15 residues. Written as DNA, the CDR3 is TGTGCCAGCAGCCCCGAGGGACAGGGGAACTATGGCTACACCTTC. It specifies CASSPEGQGNYGYTF.

This chain joins TRBV10-2 and TRBJ2-2; the match to TRBD2 covers 8 bases. The CDR3 extends over 16 amino acids. Germline CDR1 reads WSHSY; CDR2 reads SAAADI. The V segment lost 6 bases and the J segment 2 bases; nucleotides outside the gene matches: 8. The CDR3 reads CASRPPGRANTGELFF. As DNA, the CDR3 is TGCGCCAGCAGACCCCCCGGGAGGGCCAACACCGGGGAGCTGTTTTTT.

In this sample, this clone turned up a few times. The chain combines TRBV6-5 with TRBJ2-1, with D unclear. CDR3 size: 16 residues. Trimming removed 0 bases from V and 0 bases from J, with 9 bases in between. The germline CDR1 and CDR2 sequences are MNHEY and SVGAGI. The CDR3 coding sequence is TGTGCCAGCAGTTACTCCTTACTGAGCTCCTACAATGAGCAGTTCTTC. Translating gives CASSYSLLSSYNEQFF.

CDR3 protein: CAWSVPGQGGTEAFF. The DNA of the CDR3 is TGTGCCTGGAGTGTACCAGGACAGGGGGGAACTGAAGCTTTCTTT. The chain is built from TRBV30 and TRBJ1-1; the match to TRBD1 covers 10 bases. With 0 bases clipped from V and 5 bases from J, the junction kept 6 bases outside the gene matches. There are 15 residues in the CDR3. Germline V CDR1 and CDR2: GTSNPN, SVGIG (reference sequence).